This entry lists 30 T cell receptor beta chains sequenced from one sample in a study of neurological immune-mediated disorders. Each CDR3 protein is one row after TCRdb ran MiXCR on the 5' RACE reads. The sample has 74,000 or so distinct CDR3 sequences; 9.4% are singletons. Sequencing was performed on PBMCs. These receptors originate from a man between 50 and 59 years old in good health.

This clonotype was seen ten or more times. The V and J genes are TRBV7-8 and TRBJ2-2, with 8 positions matching TRBD2. CDR1 is SGHVS and CDR2 is FQNEAQ in the germline V gene. This CDR3 has 17 residues. J gave up 6 bases and V 5 bases, and 14 bases lay outside the gene matches. DNA of the CDR3: TGTGCCAGCAGCATTCACCGACTAGGGCGGGAGGCCGGGGAGCTGTTTTTT. Translation gives CASSIHRLGREAGELFF.

This clonotype was observed at least ten times. A read error may produce the germline difference seen at one junction end. This chain links TRBV5-1 with TRBJ2-6, with TRBD2 identical over 15 bases. Per germline, CDR1 SGHRS and CDR2 YFSETQ. The CDR3 loop spans 20 amino acids. The CDR3 spells CANSPGTSGGPGSGANVLTF. CDR3 bases: TGCGCCAACAGCCCCGGGACTAGCGGGGGGCCGGGCTCTGGGGCCAACGTCCTGACTTTC.

This clonotype has only a few counts. CDR3 DNA: TGTGCCAGCTCCCCCGGTGGGGTCTTAACAAAGACTGAAGCTTTCTTT. Protein: CASSPGGVLTKTEAFF. The rearrangement links TRBV18 to TRBJ1-1, with no clear D. There are 16 residues in the CDR3. The V gene lost 6 bases and the J gene lost 5 bases, with 22 bases spanning the gap. The germline CDR1 and CDR2 sequences are KGHSH and LQKENI.

In its sample, this clonotype was seen many times. The chain recombines TRBV20-1 with TRBJ1-1; D uncertain. This CDR3 has 12 amino acids. V was clipped by 4 bases and J by 1 base, with 7 bases between them. Looked up from germline, CDR1 is DFQATT and CDR2 is SNEGSKA (reference sequence). CDR3 sequence: CSAIPWNTEAFF. CDR3 sequence (DNA): TGCAGTGCTATCCCCTGGAACACTGAAGCTTTCTTT.

This clonotype was counted a few times. This chain joins TRBV12-3 or TRBV12-4 and TRBJ2-7, with 7 bases identical to TRBD2. Trimming at V came to 1 base and at J to 0 bases, leaving 6 bases not matched to a gene. This CDR3 comprises 16 residues. The CDR3 sequence is CASSLVGGGSSYEQYF. The CDR3 DNA follows: TGTGCCAGCAGTTTAGTCGGCGGGGGAAGCTCCTACGAGCAGTACTTC.

This clonotype was counted a few times. The chain recombines TRBV19 with TRBJ1-5; no clear D gene. The V and J ends lost 5 bases and 0 bases respectively, with 11 bases between them. The CDR3 is 15 amino acids. Per the germline V gene, CDR1 is LNHDA and CDR2 is SQIVND (reference sequence). DNA for the CDR3: TGTGCCAGTAGTCCAGCCTCGGATAGCAATCAGCCCCAGCATTTT. It encodes CASSPASDSNQPQHF.

Many counts were recorded for this clonotype. The V gene is TRBV5-5, the J gene TRBJ2-7; 12 positions match TRBD2. With V trimmed by 4 bases and J by 6 bases, 11 bases remained unmatched. The CDR3 sequence is 16 residues long. Germline CDR1 reads SGHKS; CDR2 reads YYEKEE (reference sequence). DNA of the CDR3: TGTGCCAGCAGCAAAGGACTAGCGGGAAAATCGGGCGAGCAGTACTTC. It translates to CASSKGLAGKSGEQYF.

This clonotype was found many times. The chain employs TRBV18 and TRBJ2-5, with 14 nucleotides matching TRBD2. With 4 bases clipped from V and 5 bases from J, the junction kept 3 bases outside the gene matches. The CDR3 is made up of 15 amino acids. Germline CDR1 reads KGHSH; CDR2 reads LQKENI. CDR3 amino acids: CASSLGTSGSETQYF. The CDR3 DNA is TGTGCCAGCTCACTCGGGACTAGCGGGAGCGAGACCCAGTACTTC.

This clonotype has a count of ten or more. The chain is built from TRBV28 and TRBJ1-5; D is perhaps TRBD1 (6 bases). Germline CDR1 reads MDHEN; CDR2 reads SYDVKM. This CDR3 is built from 14 residues. Trimming stripped 2 bases from V and 7 bases from J, with 12 bases between. For the CDR3, the DNA is TGTGCCAGCAGTTTAGGGCAGGGGATACAGCCCCAGCATTTT. As protein: CASSLGQGIQPQHF.

This clonotype was found many times. The chain couples TRBV20-1 to TRBJ2-1; the D gene is possibly TRBD2 (5 bases). Germline loops: CDR1 DFQATT, CDR2 SNEGSKA (reference sequence). The CDR3 extends over 13 amino acids. CDR3: CRIRSGSHNEQFF. The DNA for the CDR3 is TGCAGGATCCGGAGTGGGAGCCACAATGAGCAGTTCTTC.

This clonotype was detected many times. J is TRBJ2-7 and V is TRBV5-6; D not certain. V lost 1 base and J 5 bases, leaving 7 bases between the germline ends. Germline V gives CDR1 SGHDT, CDR2 YYEEEE. The CDR3 extends over 12 amino acids. The DNA of the CDR3 is TGTGCCAGCAGCTTGCGGGTCCACGAGCAGTACTTC. Translation: CASSLRVHEQYF. Combining the CDR3 with reference TRBV5-6 and TRBJ2-7 gives the whole variable domain DAGVTQSPTHLIKTRGQQVTLRCSPKSGHDTVSWYQQALGQGPQFIFQYYEEEERQRGNFPDRFSGHQFPNYSSELNVNALLLGDSALYLCASSLRVHEQYFGPGTRLTVT.

This clonotype was picked up many times. The DNA of the CDR3 is TGCAGTGCCCGCCCAGGGATCTTATACAATGAGCAGTTCTTC. The encoded protein is CSARPGILYNEQFF. This chain joins TRBV20-1 and TRBJ2-1; possibly TRBD1 for D (5 bases). V shed 6 bases and J shed 4 bases, with 16 bases lying between them. The CDR3 consists of 14 residues. Per germline, CDR1 DFQATT and CDR2 SNEGSKA (reference sequence).

There are a few counts of this clonotype. V usage is TRBV5-1 and J usage is TRBJ1-2, with TRBD1 matching 7 bases. The germline V gene has CDR1 SGHRS and CDR2 YFSETQ. There are 13 residues in the CDR3. V lost 4 bases and J lost 8; bases outside the gene matches: 8. CDR3 nucleotide sequence: TGCGCCAGCAGCGCCCTAACAGGGGCCGGCTACACCTTC. Its protein product is CASSALTGAGYTF.

In its sample, this clonotype was seen many times. The V and J genes are TRBV12-3 or TRBV12-4 and TRBJ2-7; D is perhaps TRBD1 (6 bases). CDR3 size: 14 residues. The V and J ends lost 5 bases and 5 bases respectively, with 16 bases between them. CDR3 sequence (DNA): TGTGCCAGCAGTACGACAGGCTTCGGAAACGAGCAGTACTTC. Translating it yields CASSTTGFGNEQYF.

This clonotype was seen many times. The rearrangement uses TRBV29-1 and TRBJ2-7; 7 nucleotides agree with TRBD1. J was trimmed by 2 bases and V by 7 bases; bases with no gene match: 17. Germline V gene data show CDR1 as SQVTM and CDR2 as ANQGSEA. The CDR3 is 16 amino acids. CDR3 sequence reads: CSGPSTRDRGTYEQYF. The CDR3 DNA sequence: TGCAGCGGACCTAGTACCCGGGACAGAGGTACCTACGAGCAGTACTTC.

At least ten counts were recorded for this clonotype. The chain is built from TRBV7-2 and TRBJ2-1; 9 positions agree with TRBD2. Germline assignment: CDR1 SGHTA and CDR2 FQGNSA. J was trimmed by 0 bases and V by 0 bases; bases with no gene match: 0. The CDR3 is 16 amino acids. CDR3 region: CASSLAAGGSYNEQFF. The CDR3 DNA follows: TGTGCCAGCAGCTTAGCAGCGGGGGGCTCCTACAATGAGCAGTTCTTC.

This clonotype has at least ten counts. The chain is built from TRBV7-9 and TRBJ2-3; D remains ambiguous. V was cut by 4 bases and J by 2 bases, with 16 bases left in between. Per the germline V gene, CDR1 is SEHNR and CDR2 is FQNEAQ (reference sequence). This CDR3 has 16 residues. The CDR3 here is CASSSTQPENTDTQYF. In DNA, the CDR3 is TGTGCCAGCAGCTCTACCCAGCCAGAAAACACAGATACGCAGTATTTT.

This clonotype was found many times. The gene calls are TRBV27 and TRBJ2-7; D not certain. The length of the CDR3 is 13 residues. V was clipped by 0 bases and J by 4 bases, with 7 bases between them. Per germline, CDR1 MNHEY and CDR2 SMNVEV (reference sequence). The CDR3: CASSLSRAYEQYF. The CDR3 nucleotides read TGTGCCAGCAGTTTATCACGTGCTTACGAGCAGTACTTC.

Many counts were recorded for this clonotype. The V gene is TRBV7-9, the J gene TRBJ2-1; 9 bases align to TRBD2. CDR1 and CDR2 from the germline V gene are SEHNR and FQNEAQ (reference sequence). This CDR3 spans 13 amino acids. V gave up 6 bases and J gave up 9 bases; unmatched junction bases: 6. DNA for the CDR3: TGTGCCAGCAGGCGGGAGGGCCCGGGTGAGCAGTTCTTC. Protein: CASRREGPGEQFF.

This clonotype came up many times. The genes are TRBV6-5 and TRBJ2-2; tentative D call: TRBD2 (6 bases). V was pared by 0 bases and J by 5 bases, with 10 bases between. CDR1 is MNHEY, CDR2 SVGAGI, per germline. The CDR3 contains 15 residues. The CDR3 nucleotides are TGTGCCAGCAGTTACTCCGTGGGGGGTACCGGGGAGCTGTTTTTT. It specifies CASSYSVGGTGELFF.

This clonotype was seen ten or more times. This chain links TRBV14 with TRBJ1-5; D perhaps matches TRBD1 (5 bases). There are 15 residues in the CDR3. Germline CDR1 SGHDN, CDR2 FVKESK. V was shortened by 0 bases and J by 7 bases, with 13 bases between the two germline ends. The CDR3 sequence is CASSQESRGWQPQHF. CDR3 DNA: TGTGCCAGCAGCCAAGAGTCGAGGGGATGGCAGCCCCAGCATTTT.

This clonotype has a count of ten or more. The chain recombines TRBV6-2 or TRBV6-3 with TRBJ1-3; 7 bases map to TRBD1. The CDR3 runs 15 residues. Losses at the gene ends were 5 bases for V and 0 bases for J; bases not matched to a gene: 4. The germline gives CDR1 MNHEY, CDR2 SVGEGT. CDR3: CASSDGDSSGNTIYF. The CDR3 DNA reads as TGTGCCAGCAGTGACGGGGACAGCTCTGGAAACACCATATATTTT.

The CDR3 region has the DNA TGTGCCAGCAGCTTAAATAGCGGCTCATACAATGAGCAGTTCTTC. Encoded protein: CASSLNSGSYNEQFF. J is TRBJ2-1 and V is TRBV7-6, with D perhaps matching TRBD2 (6 bases). The CDR3 is 15 amino acids. Germline lookup yields CDR1 SGHVS and CDR2 FNYEAQ. V lost 2 bases and J 4 bases, leaving 12 bases between the germline ends.

The sample holds many counts of this clonotype. The chain carries TRBV12-3 or TRBV12-4 and TRBJ2-1, with 7 positions matching TRBD2. With 3 bases clipped from V and 6 bases from J, the junction kept 5 bases outside the gene matches. The CDR3 sequence is 14 residues long. The CDR3 spells CASSLAAGTNEQFF. The CDR3 DNA reads TGTGCCAGCAGTTTGGCAGCGGGAACCAATGAGCAGTTCTTC.

At least ten counts were recorded for this clonotype. The CDR3 coding sequence is TGTGCCATCAGTGAGTCGTTTTCTAGGGGAGGCACAGATACGCAGTATTTT. Residues: CAISESFSRGGTDTQYF. The V call is TRBV10-3, the J call TRBJ2-3; D might be TRBD1 or TRBD2, each matching 5 bases. V lost 0 bases to trimming and J lost 1 base, with 14 bases between them. The germline gives CDR1 ENHRY, CDR2 SYGVKD. This CDR3 region has 17 residues.

This clonotype has at least ten counts. The chain is built from TRBV19 and TRBJ2-7; D is undetermined. The CDR3 length is 14 residues. Germline CDR1 and CDR2: LNHDA and SQIVND (reference sequence). The V end was cut by 3 bases, the J end by 2 bases, with 11 bases between. The CDR3, as DNA: TGTGCCAGTAGTATCGGGCACGATACCTACGAGCAGTACTTC. It specifies CASSIGHDTYEQYF.

In this sample, this clonotype turned up many times. The chain employs TRBV9 and TRBJ2-7; D is ambiguous. There are 14 residues in the CDR3. Germline V lookup: CDR1 SGDLS, CDR2 YYNGEE. V lost 0 bases and J 2 bases, leaving 9 bases between the germline ends. The CDR3 reads CASSVDGNTYEQYF. DNA of the CDR3: TGTGCCAGCAGCGTAGACGGCAATACCTACGAGCAGTACTTC. Supplemented by reference TRBV9 and TRBJ2-7, the full variable domain reads DSGVTQTPKHLITATGQRVTLRCSPRSGDLSVYWYQQSLDQGLQFLIQYYNGEERAKGNILERFSAQQFPDLHSELNLSSLELGDSALYFCASSVDGNTYEQYFGPGTRLTVT.

This clonotype was observed at least ten times. CDR3 sequence: CSAQGRDNSPLHF. CDR3 nucleotide sequence: TGCAGTGCTCAGGGGAGAGATAATTCACCCCTCCACTTT. This rearrangement joins TRBV20-1 to TRBJ1-6; D may be TRBD1 (6 bases). V lost 5 bases to trimming and J lost 5 bases, with 10 bases between them. Germline CDR1 and CDR2: DFQATT and SNEGSKA (reference sequence). The CDR3 covers 13 residues.

This clonotype has ten or more counts. V is TRBV9 and J is TRBJ2-1; D gene uncertain. Germline values: CDR1 SGDLS, CDR2 YYNGEE. This CDR3 has 12 residues. Trimming left V 6 bases short and J 0 bases short, with 4 bases between. The CDR3 DNA is TGTGCCAGCACCAGCTCCTACAATGAGCAGTTCTTC. Residues: CASTSSYNEQFF.

This clonotype was recorded many times. The rearrangement uses TRBV27 and TRBJ2-1, with a tentative D call TRBD2 (5 bases). Germline V CDR1 and CDR2: MNHEY, SMNVEV (reference sequence). This CDR3 comprises 15 residues. The V and J ends lost 1 base and 8 bases respectively, with 15 bases between them. In nucleotides, the CDR3 is TGTGCCAGCAGTTTATTTGGGCTAGAGAGGGATGAGCAGTTCTTC. Its protein product is CASSLFGLERDEQFF.